This is a list of T cell receptor beta chains from one sample in a study of cytomegalovirus exposure and HLA in healthy donors. Profiled with immunoSEQ multiplex PCR; TCRdb holds only in-frame clones, not every one. The table shows some 150,000 clones, with around 77% occurring only once. The sequencing input was PBMCs. The receptors here all came from a man aged 55 to 70 in good health and CMV-seronegative. Both conserved end residues are part of each CDR3. Fields, in order: clone size, D gene, V gene, J gene, CDR3 protein, CDR3 DNA. D genes are given only for firm matches. Rows give clone size only sometimes, using once, few, many, or a class for an expanded clone.

>few|-|TRBV29-1|TRBJ1-1
CSAHPGGNTEAFF
TGCAGCGCTCACCCCGGAGGGAACACTGAAGCTTTCTTT
>-|-|TRBV10-3|TRBJ2-7
CAISDPGQRDSSYEQYF
TGTGCCATCAGTGACCCCGGACAGAGAGATTCATCCTACGAGCAGTACTTC
>-|-|TRBV30|TRBJ1-1
CAWSGGNTEAFF
TGTGCCTGGAGCGGGGGGAACACTGAAGCTTTCTTT
>-|-|TRBV15|TRBJ2-7
CATSRDPAEGYEQYF
TGTGCCACCAGCAGAGACCCGGCCGAGGGCTACGAGCAGTACTTC
>-|TRBD2|TRBV5-1|TRBJ2-5
CASSLGGSGSQETQYF
TGCGCCAGCAGCTTGGGAGGTAGCGGGAGCCAAGAGACCCAGTACTTC
>-|TRBD1|TRBV19|TRBJ2-5
CASSIVAGGAGTQYF
TGTGCCAGTAGTATAGTTGCAGGGGGCGCGGGGACCCAGTACTTC
>once|TRBD2|TRBV6-5|TRBJ2-5
CASSFPNERGQETQYF
TGTGCCAGCAGTTTCCCGAACGAGCGGGGGCAAGAGACCCAGTACTTC
>-|TRBD1|TRBV5-1|TRBJ1-1
CASSLSQGALYPEAFF
TGCGCCAGCAGCTTGTCCCAGGGGGCCCTATACCCTGAAGCTTTCTTT
>-|-|TRBV15|TRBJ2-3
CATSRDAGLADTQYF
TGTGCCACCAGCAGAGATGCAGGGCTCGCAGATACGCAGTATTTT
>few|-|TRBV4-1|TRBJ2-5
CASSQDLAPSYSRRGGETQYF
TGCGCCAGCAGCCAAGATCTCGCTCCCTCCTACTCCAGACGCGGTGGGGAGACCCAGTACTTC
>-|-|TRBV30|TRBJ1-4
CAWSPSRDEKLFF
TGTGCCTGGAGCCCCTCGCGGGATGAAAAACTGTTTTTT
>-|TRBD2|TRBV7-6|TRBJ2-5
CASSRSGGSTETQYF
TGTGCCAGCAGCCGTAGCGGGGGGTCCACGGAGACCCAGTACTTC
>once|-|TRBV2|TRBJ2-7
CASTLGQGPREQYF
TGTGCCAGCACCCTGGGGCAGGGCCCCCGCGAGCAGTACTTC
>-|TRBD1|TRBV9|TRBJ1-2
CASSVGTGRANYGYTF
TGTGCCAGCAGCGTAGGGACAGGGAGGGCTAACTATGGCTACACCTTC
>-|-|TRBV27|TRBJ2-3
CASSLIDTSTDTQYF
TGTGCCAGCAGTTTAATCGACACGAGCACAGATACGCAGTATTTT
>-|-|TRBV27|TRBJ2-1
CASSFSRDEQFF
TGTGCCAGCAGTTTTTCGCGGGATGAGCAGTTCTTC
>-|-|TRBV28|TRBJ2-7
CASSLFFSKRASSYEQYF
TGTGCCAGCAGTTTATTCTTTTCGAAGCGGGCTAGCTCCTACGAGCAGTACTTC
>-|-|TRBV7-2|TRBJ1-6
CASSLGASPLHF
TGTGCCAGCAGCTTAGGGGCTTCACCCCTCCACTTT
>-|-|TRBV7-2|TRBJ2-5
CASSSSGVETQYF
TGTGCCAGCAGCTCATCCGGGGTAGAGACCCAGTACTTC
>-|TRBD2|TRBV2|TRBJ2-7
CASSVGLADYGGQYF
TGTGCCAGCAGTGTTGGACTAGCGGACTATGGGGGGCAGTACTTC
>-|-|TRBV7-9|TRBJ2-3
CASSAGVGGSTDTQYF
TGTGCCAGCAGCGCAGGGGTGGGCGGGAGCACAGATACGCAGTATTTT
>-|-|TRBV28|TRBJ2-5
CASLTRGPETQYF
TGTGCCAGTCTCACCAGGGGTCCTGAGACCCAGTACTTC
>-|TRBD2|TRBV7-9|TRBJ2-2
CASSLGRASGGCTGELFF
TGTGCCAGCAGCTTAGGTAGGGCTAGCGGGGGTTGTACCGGGGAGCTGTTTTTT
>-|-|TRBV7-2|TRBJ2-2
CASSLMGLGGGTGELFF
TGTGCCAGCAGCTTAATGGGCCTAGGGGGAGGGACCGGGGAGCTGTTTTTT
>-|-|TRBV10-2|TRBJ2-1
CASSMAGGYNEQFF
TGCGCCAGCAGTATGGCGGGCGGTTACAATGAGCAGTTCTTC
>-|-|TRBV30|TRBJ1-5
CAWSVGGAPQHF
TGTGCCTGGAGTGTTGGGGGGGCCCCCCAGCATTTT
>-|TRBD1|TRBV6-6|TRBJ1-2
CASSAGTGAGGYTF
TGTGCCAGCAGTGCCGGGACAGGGGCCGGGGGCTACACCTTC
>-|-|TRBV14|TRBJ1-3
CASSQGEPIYF
TGTGCCAGCAGCCAAGGGGAGCCCATATATTTT
>-|-|TRBV25-1|TRBJ2-7
CASRRGGGYEQYF
TGTGCCAGCAGGAGGGGGGGTGGGTACGAGCAGTACTTC
>-|TRBD1|TRBV5-1|TRBJ2-5
CASSLGGTGHGETQYF
TGCGCCAGCAGCTTGGGGGGGACAGGTCACGGGGAGACCCAGTACTTC
>many|-|TRBV6-6|TRBJ1-5
CASGHQPQHF
TGTGCCAGCGGCCATCAGCCCCAGCATTTT
>-|-|TRBV7-9|TRBJ2-1
CASSHRLVYNEQFF
TGTGCCAGCAGCCATAGGCTAGTTTACAATGAGCAGTTCTTC